This T cell receptor beta chain appears in the sequencing data of a study of CD8+ T cells in alopecia areata. Study-wide results and limits: Clonality was higher in lesional than normal scalp, especially in alopecia totalis/universalis.

Extraction and reverse transcription of RNA yielded cDNA as the sequencing template. This table comes from immunoSEQ multiplex PCR, and its TCRdb copy is limited to in-frame clones, with some not included. The sample contains about 150,000 clones, around two thirds of which appear only once. The V gene lost 3 bases and the J gene lost 3 bases, with 15 bases spanning the gap. Germline-derived CDR1 and CDR2 are WSHSY and SAAADI. The CDR3 has 15 amino acids. This clone appeared once. The antigen remains unidentified. The receptor was derived from a human donor in good health. The sample comprised CD8+ T cells sorted from blood. The V and J genes are TRBV10-2 and TRBJ2-7; no clear D. CDR3 nucleotide sequence: TGCGCCAGCAGTGACCGGAAGATGATATTCTACGAGCAGTACTTC. This codes for CASSDRKMIFYEQYF.